These 25 T cell receptor beta chains were all obtained from the same sample, sequenced in a study of OX40 agonist ivuxolimab in advanced cancers. The assay was immunoSEQ multiplex PCR, and TCRdb's table has in-frame clones only and misses some. The sample contains approximately 74,000 clones, about three quarters of which appear only once. Sequencing was performed on CD4+ or CD8+ T cells sorted from blood, taken in a trial of the OX40 agonist ivuxolimab. These receptors came from an adult with an advanced solid tumor such as melanoma, head and neck, liver or kidney cancer.

The chain has TRBV7-9 and TRBJ2-7; D may be TRBD1 or TRBD2 (5 bases each). Trimming cost V 5 bases and J 1 base, with 12 bases left between them. Germline V lookup: CDR1 SEHNR, CDR2 FQNEAQ (reference sequence). The CDR3 sequence is 14 residues long. The CDR3 is CASSAQEGSYEQYF. The CDR3 coding sequence is TGTGCCAGCAGCGCGCAAGAGGGGTCCTACGAGCAGTACTTC.

J is TRBJ2-3 and V is TRBV7-6, with 11 bases that match TRBD2. The germline V gene has CDR1 SGHVS and CDR2 FNYEAQ. J was trimmed by 2 bases and V by 4 bases; bases with no gene match: 5. This CDR3 has 16 amino acids. The CDR3 spells CASSSPTSGATDTQYF. The CDR3, as DNA: TGTGCCAGCAGCTCCCCGACTAGCGGGGCCACAGATACGCAGTATTTT.

In its sample, this clone was seen a few times. V is TRBV19 and J is TRBJ1-5; TRBD1 is a possible D gene (6 bases). This CDR3 contains 16 residues. Germline V gene sequence: CDR1 LNHDA, CDR2 SQIVND (reference sequence). Between the trimmed V and J ends, which lost 7 bases and 1 base, there was a span of 17 bases. The CDR3 spells CASTQVRGASNQPQHF. In nucleotides, the CDR3 is TGTGCCAGTACCCAGGTCCGGGGGGCAAGCAATCAGCCCCAGCATTTT.

The rearrangement uses TRBV10-3 and TRBJ2-3; 10 bases agree with TRBD2. J lost 5 bases, V lost 5 bases, and 7 bases had no gene match. The CDR3 covers 15 residues. Germline CDR1 and CDR2: ENHRY and SYGVKD. For the CDR3, the DNA is TGTGCCATCAGTCCAGCGGGAGGGCCGGGAGATACGCAGTATTTT. Translation: CAISPAGGPGDTQYF.

V and J are TRBV28 and TRBJ1-2; 7 positions match TRBD1. J lost 5 bases, V lost 5 bases, and 14 bases had no gene match. This CDR3 is 16 amino acids long. Germline CDR1 reads MDHEN; CDR2 reads SYDVKM. CDR3 region: CASSPSRGQVSYGYTF. DNA of the CDR3: TGTGCCAGCAGTCCCTCCCGTGGACAGGTATCATATGGCTACACCTTC.

This chain links TRBV15 with TRBJ1-1, with no clear D. From germline, CDR1 is LNHNV and CDR2 YYDKDF (reference sequence). The V and J ends lost 0 bases and 6 bases respectively, with 17 bases between them. This CDR3 spans 16 amino acids. The CDR3 spells CATSRDLYRGKAEAFF. DNA for the CDR3: TGTGCCACCAGCAGAGATTTGTATAGAGGGAAGGCTGAAGCTTTCTTT. Supplemented by reference TRBV15 and TRBJ1-1, the full variable domain reads DAMVIQNPRYQVTQFGKPVTLSCSQTLNHNVMYWYQQKSSQAPKLLFHYYDKDFNNEADTPDNFQSRRPNTSFCFLDIRSPGLGDTAMYLCATSRDLYRGKAEAFFGQGTRLTVV.

The J gene is TRBJ2-2, the V gene TRBV5-6, with D maybe TRBD2 (5 bases). The CDR3 is 14 residues long. V lost 4 bases, J lost 5 bases, and 12 bases lay in between. Germline V CDR1 and CDR2: SGHDT, YYEEEE. This CDR3 reads CASSNPPGTGELFF. The CDR3 bases are TGTGCCAGCAGCAACCCCCCGGGGACCGGGGAGCTGTTTTTT.

The chain couples TRBV5-1 to TRBJ1-2; D is perhaps TRBD1 (6 bases). CDR1 is SGHRS and CDR2 is YFSETQ in the germline V gene. This CDR3 region has 17 residues. Trimming left V 2 bases short and J 2 bases short, with 19 bases between. The CDR3 DNA is TGCGCCAGCAGCTTAGGGACATCGGTTCCACGGAACTATGGCTACACCTTC. This gives the protein CASSLGTSVPRNYGYTF.

The CDR3 is CASSYRGLEGYTF. The CDR3 region has the DNA TGTGCCAGCAGTTACAGGGGGCTGGAAGGCTACACCTTC. This chain joins TRBV6-5 and TRBJ1-2; 7 bases fit TRBD1. Germline assignment: CDR1 MNHEY and CDR2 SVGAGI. The CDR3 has 13 residues. The J segment lost 8 bases and the V segment lost 2 bases, leaving 5 bases of the junction unmatched.

V gene TRBV9 combines with J gene TRBJ2-1, with TRBD2 matching 11 bases. CDR1 and CDR2 from the germline V gene are SGDLS and YYNGEE. There are 18 residues in the CDR3. V lost 0 bases, J lost 7 bases, and 12 bases stayed unmatched. The chain's CDR3 is CASSVGLYRASGGNEQFF. CDR3 DNA sequence: TGTGCCAGCAGCGTAGGATTATACAGGGCTAGCGGGGGGAATGAGCAGTTCTTC.

The sample holds one count of this clone. The chain couples TRBV5-4 to TRBJ2-7; D is undetermined. V was pared by 4 bases and J by 3 bases, with 8 bases between. The CDR3 contains 12 residues. CDR1 and CDR2 (germline): SGHNT, YYREEE (reference sequence). Here the CDR3 reads CASSHDGYEQYF. CDR3 sequence (DNA): TGTGCCAGCAGCCACGACGGCTACGAGCAGTACTTC.

The V call is TRBV7-9, the J call TRBJ2-1; 9 bases map to TRBD1. Germline CDR1 reads SEHNR; CDR2 reads FQNEAQ (reference sequence). The CDR3 runs 16 residues. J was trimmed by 4 bases and V by 2 bases; bases with no gene match: 6. The CDR3 is CASSLWLTGGYNEQFF. The CDR3 nucleotides are TGTGCCAGCAGCTTATGGTTGACAGGGGGTTACAATGAGCAGTTCTTC.

CDR3: CASSLTGMTYEQYF. The CDR3 DNA sequence: TGTGCCAGCAGTTTAACGGGTATGACCTACGAGCAGTACTTC. V is TRBV28 and J is TRBJ2-7; D ambiguous. CDR3 length: 14 amino acids. Germline CDR1 reads MDHEN; CDR2 reads SYDVKM. Trimming removed 2 bases at V and 2 bases at J, with 10 bases between.

V usage is TRBV5-1 and J usage is TRBJ2-2; TRBD2 might be the D (6 bases). V gave up 5 bases and J gave up 2 bases, with 10 bases separating them. This CDR3 comprises 14 residues. Germline lookup yields CDR1 SGHRS and CDR2 YFSETQ. CDR3 nucleotide sequence: TGCGCCAGCAGGATGGGACTTAACACCGGGGAGCTGTTTTTT. Residues: CASRMGLNTGELFF.

This chain links TRBV5-1 with TRBJ2-6, with unresolved D. Per the germline V gene, CDR1 is SGHRS and CDR2 is YFSETQ. The V gene lost 4 bases and the J gene lost 3 bases, with 14 bases spanning the gap. The CDR3 has 16 amino acids. The CDR3 coding sequence is TGCGCCAGCAGCCTCAGTTGGGTTGGTGGGGCCAACGTCCTGACTTTC. Translated: CASSLSWVGGANVLTF.

The chain employs TRBV19 and TRBJ2-5, with D possibly matching TRBD1 (7 bases). CDR1 is LNHDA and CDR2 is SQIVND in the germline V gene (reference sequence). The length of the CDR3 is 17 residues. The V end was cut by 5 bases, the J end by 2 bases, with 21 bases between. This CDR3 reads CASSLIGGTDLQETQYF. CDR3 DNA sequence: TGTGCCAGTAGTCTGATCGGCGGGACAGATTTGCAAGAGACCCAGTACTTC.

This clone was observed a few times. V gene TRBV25-1 combines with J gene TRBJ2-3; tentatively, D is TRBD1 (8 bases). Between the trimmed V and J ends, which lost 8 bases and 5 bases, there was a span of 17 bases. Germline V CDR1 and CDR2: MGHDK, SYGVNS. This CDR3 contains 14 residues. CDR3: CASGRQGRGDTQYF. In DNA, the CDR3 is TGTGCCAGCGGAAGACAGGGGAGGGGAGATACGCAGTATTTT.

This clone was observed a few times. The V gene is TRBV10-3, the J gene TRBJ2-7; 13 bases are shared with TRBD2. Germline loops: CDR1 ENHRY, CDR2 SYGVKD. With 5 bases clipped from V and 7 bases from J, the junction kept 8 bases outside the gene matches. The CDR3 extends over 15 amino acids. The CDR3 reads CAISPTSGRAEEQYF. Here the CDR3 DNA reads TGTGCCATCAGTCCAACTAGCGGGAGGGCCGAAGAGCAGTACTTC.

The chain links TRBV5-1 to TRBJ2-1, with 9 bases identical to TRBD1. The CDR3 sequence is 14 residues long. V dropped 4 bases and J dropped 4; count of bases not matched to a gene: 3. Looked up from germline, CDR1 is SGHRS and CDR2 is YFSETQ. The CDR3 reads CASSQGQGYNEQFF. As DNA, the CDR3 is TGCGCCAGCAGCCAGGGACAGGGATACAATGAGCAGTTCTTC.

J is TRBJ2-7 and V is TRBV7-2; D possibly corresponds to TRBD2 (5 bases). The CDR3 totals 13 residues. Between the trimmed V and J ends, which lost 5 bases and 3 bases, there was a span of 11 bases. Per germline, CDR1 SGHTA and CDR2 FQGNSA. CDR3 residues: CASSERALYEQYF. CDR3 sequence (DNA): TGTGCCAGCAGCGAGAGGGCCCTCTACGAGCAGTACTTC.

J is TRBJ2-6 and V is TRBV9; TRBD1 might be the D (6 bases). The CDR3 contains 16 residues. The germline V gene has CDR1 SGDLS and CDR2 YYNGEE. Trimming removed 3 bases at V and 1 base at J, with 11 bases between. This CDR3 reads CASSATQGSGANVLTF. CDR3 coding DNA: TGTGCCAGCAGCGCCACTCAGGGGTCTGGGGCCAACGTCCTGACTTTC.

The genes are TRBV7-3 and TRBJ2-3, with 8 bases lining up with TRBD2. The CDR3 runs to 15 residues. Looked up from germline, CDR1 is SGHTA and CDR2 is FQGTGA. J lost 0 bases, V lost 5 bases, and 4 bases had no gene match. DNA for the CDR3: TGTGCCAGCAGCCCCCGGGGGGGCAGCACAGATACGCAGTATTTT. Protein product: CASSPRGGSTDTQYF.

V gene TRBV28 combines with J gene TRBJ1-3; 7 bases match TRBD1. V trimming: 8 bases; J trimming: 1 base; junction bases outside the gene matches: 2. Germline V gene data show CDR1 as MDHEN and CDR2 as SYDVKM. This CDR3 region has 13 residues. CDR3 loop: CASHRGSGNTIYF. The CDR3 DNA is TGTGCCAGCCACAGGGGATCTGGAAACACCATATATTTT.

V usage is TRBV27 and J usage is TRBJ1-6; D is possibly TRBD1 (5 bases). V gave up 4 bases and J gave up 7 bases, with 17 bases separating them. The CDR3 contains 16 residues. Germline V CDR1 and CDR2: MNHEY, SMNVEV (reference sequence). In DNA, the CDR3 is TGTGCCAGCAGTTCCCGCCGGGGGTTAGGGAATTCACCCCTCCACTTT. Protein product: CASSSRRGLGNSPLHF.

The chain combines TRBV6-1 with TRBJ2-6; D gene unclear. CDR3 size: 15 residues. Germline CDR1 is MNHNS and CDR2 is SASEGT. V was pared by 4 bases and J by 0 bases, with 7 bases between. CDR3 nucleotide sequence: TGTGCCAGCAGTGGGGCCCTCTCTGGGGCCAACGTCCTGACTTTC. Its translation is CASSGALSGANVLTF.